The present T cell receptor beta chain was sequenced within a study of T cell responses to AZD1222 COVID-19 vaccine. The study, taken as a whole, reports: As reported, nearly half of all spike-specific TCRs target variant regions that are unmutated. Repertoires were sampled only after the peak T cell response. Just six AZD1222 recipients were seropositive at baseline.

Per the germline V gene, CDR1 is MDHEN and CDR2 is SYDVKM. The germline V and J ends were trimmed by 6 bases and 8 bases, with 11 bases remaining between them. This CDR3 spans 13 amino acids. In the case of this clone: The target antigen is unknown.

The data were produced by immunoSEQ multiplex PCR, yet TCRdb's version contains in-frame clones alone and is incomplete. Seen here are about 100,000 clones, about 87% observed once, and the top ten hold under 2%. This chain links TRBV28 with TRBJ1-6; possible D gene TRBD1, 5 bases. The receptor's source is an adult in good health. The sequencing used peripheral blood, collected on day 0 of AZD1222 vaccination. The CDR3 sequence: CASSLQGDSPLHF. CDR3 nucleotide sequence: TGTGCCAGCAGCCTTCAGGGTGATTCACCCCTCCACTTT.